This entry describes one TCR beta chain. cDNA was made in eight separate reactions per sample. From its re-call of the 5' RACE reads, TCRdb lists each CDR3 protein once, without DNA. The sample has more than 350,000 distinct CDR3 sequences. CDR1 is SGHTA and CDR2 is FQGTGA in the germline V gene. This CDR3 has 14 residues. This sample is part of a study of monozygotic twins with inflammatory bowel disease. The genes are TRBV7-3 and TRBJ2-3; TCRdb lists TRBD1, though no DNA is available to test this call. The specimen was blood. The sequence derives from a human donor with ulcerative colitis or Crohn's disease, or a healthy co-twin of an affected twin (not recorded which). This CDR3 is CTSSLNRGQDTQYF.